This T cell receptor (beta chain) came from a study of blood T cell repertoires in COVID-19. Background on the study: Recovered status in Cohort 3 required two negative PCRs, clearance, or symptom resolution.

Some clones are missing from TCRdb's copy, which holds only in-frame ones; the method was immunoSEQ multiplex PCR. The table has around 360,000 clones, approximately 87% seen once. This clone was detected a few times. CDR3 length equals 14 residues. V lost 1 base, J lost 6 bases, and 5 bases stayed unmatched. Germline V gene data show CDR1 as LGHNT and CDR2 as FRNRAP. The TCR was taken from a middle-aged man in a cohort exposed to, infected with or recovered from COVID-19 (not recorded which). J is TRBJ1-2 and V is TRBV12-5, with 7 bases lining up with TRBD1. Sequences were obtained from PBMCs or T cells enriched from blood (not recorded which). CDR3 sequence: CASGLAGTANGYTF. The CDR3 bases are TGTGCTAGTGGTTTGGCCGGGACAGCCAATGGCTACACCTTC. Looking up the rest from reference TRBV12-5 and TRBJ1-2 gives the full variable domain: DARVTQTPRHKVTEMGQEVTMRCQPILGHNTVFWYRQTMMQGLELLAYFRNRAPLDDSGMPKDRFSAEMPDATLATLKIQPSEPRDSAVYFCASGLAGTANGYTFGSGTRLTVV.